Each of the 15 T cell receptor beta chains below was sequenced from the same sample in a study of regulatory T cells in long-lasting Graves disease. Building of the TCR beta libraries involved iRepertoire HTBI primers and Arm-PCR of CDR3 regions. MiXCR, applied by TCRdb to the multiplex PCR reads, yields one record per CDR3 protein. The table lists fewer than 400,000 distinct CDR3 sequences, around 20% of them singletons. Documented time point: persistent/refractory GD, antithyroid drugs over 5 years with positive TRAb. Generation of the TCR library employed RNA extracted from PBMCs. The sequencing here drew on peripheral blood mononuclear cells (PBMCs), taken when the disease was refractory, from a patient treated with antithyroid drugs. Source of these receptors: a female donor with Graves disease.

The sample holds one count of this clonotype. The CDR3 here is CASSLPSGYNEQFF. CDR3 nucleotide sequence: TGTGCCAGCAGCCTCCCTAGCGGGTACAATGAGCAGTTCTTC. The rearrangement links TRBV13 to TRBJ2-1, with 8 bases aligning to TRBD2. Germline loops: CDR1 PRHDT, CDR2 FYEKMQ (reference sequence). The CDR3 runs to 14 residues. V lost 5 bases and J lost 4; bases outside the gene matches: 4.

The rearrangement joins TRBV5-6 to TRBJ2-7, with a weak D call TRBD2 (5 bases). Trimming removed 5 bases at V and 3 bases at J, with 18 bases between. The germline gives CDR1 SGHDT, CDR2 YYEEEE. The CDR3 consists of 15 residues. As DNA, the CDR3 is TGTGCCAGCAGTCACGACCGGGTCGGGATCTACGAGCAGTACTTC. Translation gives CASSHDRVGIYEQYF.

There are a few counts of this clonotype. The CDR3 loop reads CAISGDSYYEQYF. The CDR3, as DNA: TGTGCCATCAGTGGGGACAGTTACTACGAGCAGTACTTC. The V and J genes are TRBV10-3 and TRBJ2-7; 7 bases fit TRBD1. The CDR3 sequence is 13 residues long. The V segment lost 4 bases and the J segment 3 bases; nucleotides outside the gene matches: 3. Germline V gene lookup returns CDR1 ENHRY and CDR2 SYGVKD.

The chain uses TRBV20-1 and TRBJ1-2, with unresolved D. V lost 4 bases and J lost 6, with 9 bases in between. The length of the CDR3 is 11 residues. Germline assignment: CDR1 DFQATT and CDR2 SNEGSKA (reference sequence). This CDR3 reads CSATLRHGYTF. The CDR3 coding sequence is TGCAGTGCTACCCTACGGCATGGCTACACCTTC.

This clonotype came up a few times. The genes are TRBV5-1 and TRBJ2-2; unclear D gene. The CDR3 is 13 amino acids. CDR1 is SGHRS, CDR2 YFSETQ, per germline. The V end lost 4 bases, the J end lost 2 bases, and 6 bases lay between the germline ends. The CDR3 here is CASSQDNTGELFF. The CDR3 DNA follows: TGCGCCAGCAGCCAAGACAACACCGGGGAGCTGTTTTTT.

The V call is TRBV4-3, the J call TRBJ2-5; D possibly corresponds to TRBD2 (5 bases). The CDR3 spans 16 residues. Per the germline V gene, CDR1 is LGHNA and CDR2 is YSLEER. Deletions cut 0 bases from V and 5 bases from J, with 16 bases between. CDR3 loop: CASSQDTAVLGETQYF. DNA for the CDR3: TGCGCCAGCAGCCAAGATACAGCGGTTTTAGGGGAGACCCAGTACTTC.

There are a few counts of this clonotype. A much larger clone lies a single base off, so this may be a read error. Here the CDR3 omits its conserved ending phenylalanine or tryptophan, so a read error is the likely source. This rearrangement joins TRBV11-2 to TRBJ2-7, with D possibly being TRBD1 (6 bases). Trimming left V 6 bases short and J 6 bases short, with 12 bases between. The CDR3 contains 12 residues. Germline V CDR1 and CDR2: SGHAT, FQNNGV. The CDR3 sequence is CASRKQGGEQYL. CDR3 bases: TGTGCCAGCAGGAAACAAGGGGGCGAGCAGTACCTC.

This clonotype was seen only a few times. The V and J genes are TRBV3-1 and TRBJ2-7; weak D call: TRBD2 (5 bases). This CDR3 has 14 amino acids. CDR1 LGHDT and CDR2 YNNKEL come from the germline V gene (reference sequence). The germline V and J ends were trimmed by 3 bases and 2 bases, with 11 bases remaining between them. The CDR3 DNA reads TGTGCCAGCAGCCACGGGGTTCCGACCTACGAGCAGTACTTC. Amino acid sequence: CASSHGVPTYEQYF.

This clonotype was observed a handful of times. CDR3 DNA: TGTGCCAGCAGCTCCTACAGGGGTCCCTACGAGCAGTACTTC. Its translation is CASSSYRGPYEQYF. The rearrangement joins TRBV7-2 to TRBJ2-7; 7 nucleotides align to TRBD1. Germline CDR1 SGHTA, CDR2 FQGNSA. The J segment lost 2 bases and the V segment lost 4 bases, leaving 5 bases of the junction unmatched. The CDR3 loop spans 14 amino acids.

On this clonotype: Being one base from a much bigger clone, this may be a read error. The rearrangement uses TRBV7-2 and TRBJ2-2; 9 bases match TRBD2. The CDR3 is made up of 14 amino acids. Germline V CDR1 and CDR2: SGHTA, FQGNSA. This CDR3 is CASSPIAGAGELLF. The CDR3 DNA is TGTGCCAGCAGCCCGATAGCGGGAGCCGGGGAGCTGCTTTTT.

The chain joins TRBV27 to TRBJ1-6; D gene uncertain. The germline V and J ends were trimmed by 3 bases and 0 bases, with 9 bases remaining between them. Germline-derived CDR1 and CDR2 are MNHEY and SMNVEV (reference sequence). The CDR3 spans 16 residues. Here the CDR3 DNA reads TGTGCCAGCAGTTTGACCAACCCCTCCTATAATTCACCCCTCCACTTT. Translated: CASSLTNPSYNSPLHF.

This clonotype has a count of ten or more. The chain combines TRBV6-2 or TRBV6-3 with TRBJ1-1; D remains ambiguous. Germline CDR1 and CDR2: MNHEY and SVGEGT. V lost 4 bases and J lost 3, with 9 bases in between. The CDR3 extends over 13 amino acids. The CDR3 sequence: CASSSDQHTEAFF. The CDR3 region has the DNA TGTGCCAGCAGTTCTGATCAACACACTGAAGCTTTCTTT.

This clonotype showed up just a few times. The rearrangement links TRBV7-8 to TRBJ1-1, with a possible D match to TRBD1 (5 bases). This CDR3 contains 15 residues. V lost 5 bases and J lost 5, with 18 bases in between. Germline V lookup: CDR1 SGHVS, CDR2 FQNEAQ. The CDR3 DNA reads as TGTGCCAGCAGCCCCCCGGGACTCAAGGGGACTGAAGCTTTCTTT. Protein product: CASSPPGLKGTEAFF.

V and J are TRBV4-3 and TRBJ2-7; D possibly matches TRBD1 or TRBD2 (6 bases each). This CDR3 spans 17 amino acids. V lost 0 bases and J 2 bases, leaving 17 bases between the germline ends. CDR1 is LGHNA and CDR2 is YSLEER in the germline V gene. The CDR3, as DNA: TGCGCCAGCAGCCAAGAGAAGAGGGACTGGGGGCCCTACGAGCAGTACTTC. As protein: CASSQEKRDWGPYEQYF.

This clonotype was counted many times. V usage is TRBV7-6 and J usage is TRBJ2-7; D not certain. CDR3 length: 14 residues. The V and J ends lost 3 bases and 2 bases respectively, with 11 bases between them. Per the germline V gene, CDR1 is SGHVS and CDR2 is FNYEAQ. The CDR3 sequence is CASSLGLRTYEQYF. CDR3 nucleotide sequence: TGTGCCAGCAGCTTGGGCCTGCGGACCTACGAGCAGTACTTC.